This T cell receptor (beta chain) was obtained from a study of blood T cell repertoires in COVID-19. Study overall: Spain, Italy and the United States supplied samples that represented acute and convalescent COVID-19. The analysed material was cDNA or gDNA that came from T cells, B-cell-depleted T cells, or PBMCs.

Original processing methods: Amplifying reference gene primers gave estimates of nucleated cell counts. The method was immunoSEQ multiplex PCR; TCRdb's version includes in-frame clones alone and lacks a portion of them. Clonal size and the V and J genes are those of that table, whereas D and trimming came from the DNA. The sample comprises about 42,000 clones, about 88% of which are singletons, and about 40% rests with the top ten. J lost 2 bases, V lost 9 bases, and 4 bases had no gene match. The germline V gene encodes CDR1 SGHDN and CDR2 FVKESK. The CDR3 has 13 residues. The sequence came from a human donor in a cohort sampled during active COVID-19. The chain uses TRBV14 and TRBJ1-1; 9 nucleotides agree with TRBD1. Sequencing used peripheral blood. This CDR3 reads CASGQGLNTEAFF. The DNA for the CDR3 is TGTGCCAGTGGACAGGGGTTAAACACTGAAGCTTTCTTT.